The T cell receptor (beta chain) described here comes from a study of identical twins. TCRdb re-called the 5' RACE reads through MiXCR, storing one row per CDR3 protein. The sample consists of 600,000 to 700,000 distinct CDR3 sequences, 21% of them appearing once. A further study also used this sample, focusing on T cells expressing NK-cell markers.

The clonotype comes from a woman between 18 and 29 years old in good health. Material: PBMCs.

CDR3 amino acids: CATSASSRGTQYF. The CDR3 nucleotides are TGTGCCACCAGTGCCAGTAGTCGGGGTACGCAGTATTTT. The chain combines TRBV24-1 with TRBJ2-3; D perhaps matches TRBD2 (5 bases). Germline V gene sequence: CDR1 KGHDR, CDR2 SFDVKD. The V end lost 5 bases, the J end lost 8 bases, and 13 bases lay between the germline ends. This CDR3 has 13 residues.